Listed below are T cell receptor beta chains from one sample, sequenced in a study of blood T cell repertoires in COVID-19. TCRdb keeps only in-frame clones here, not all; method: immunoSEQ multiplex PCR. The sample records about 160,000 clones, over 80% being singletons. The material sequenced was peripheral blood. All receptors come from a woman over 75 with active or convalescent COVID-19. Both conserved end residues are part of each CDR3. D genes are given only for firm matches. Not every row has a clone size; where given, it reads once, few, many or a size class.

D gene	V gene	J gene	clone size	CDR3 protein	CDR3 DNA
.	TRBV19	TRBJ1-6	.	CASSRAPRDGSPLHF	TGTGCCAGTAGTAGGGCCCCCAGGGATGGTTCACCCCTCCACTTT
.	TRBV10-1	TRBJ1-4	few	CASSLGSGTNEKLFF	TGCGCCAGCAGTCTCGGGTCCGGGACTAATGAAAAACTGTTTTTT
.	TRBV7-9	TRBJ1-5	.	CASSPDGNQPQHF	TGTGCCAGCAGCCCCGACGGGAATCAGCCCCAGCATTTT
.	TRBV9	TRBJ2-5	.	CASSVSPDSTGWGRKTQYF	TGTGCCAGCAGCGTTTCCCCAGACTCGACAGGTTGGGGAAGAAAGACCCAGTACTTC
.	TRBV4-3	TRBJ1-2	.	CASSQDWGRVDYGYTF	TGCGCCAGCAGCCAAGATTGGGGCAGGGTAGACTATGGCTACACCTTC
TRBD1	TRBV5-4	TRBJ1-2	.	CASSLAGRDRGGYTF	TGTGCCAGCAGCTTGGCCGGGCGGGACAGGGGTGGCTACACCTTC
TRBD1	TRBV5-1	TRBJ1-1	few	CASSSGTGGTEAFF	TGCGCCAGCAGCTCCGGGACAGGGGGAACTGAAGCTTTCTTT
.	TRBV29-1	TRBJ1-1	once	CSVVDRGQAEAFF	TGCAGCGTTGTGGACCGAGGGCAGGCTGAAGCTTTCTTT
.	TRBV19	TRBJ1-2	.	CASSIRRPTVGGDGYTF	TGTGCCAGTAGTATAAGGAGGCCCACGGTGGGAGGGGATGGCTACACCTTC
.	TRBV6-5	TRBJ1-1	.	CASSPRGGTEAFF	TGTGCCAGCAGCCCCCGGGGGGGGACTGAAGCTTTCTTT
.	TRBV27	TRBJ1-2	.	CASSRGNYGYTF	TGTGCCAGCAGTAGGGGGAACTATGGCTACACCTTC
TRBD1	TRBV4-2	TRBJ1-2	.	CASSQFRDRGILANYGYTF	TGTGCCAGCAGCCAATTTCGGGACAGGGGAATTTTGGCTAACTATGGCTACACCTTC
.	TRBV5-4	TRBJ1-5	many	CASSLQGVGNQPQHF	TGTGCCAGCAGCTTACAGGGTGTTGGCAATCAGCCCCAGCATTTT
.	TRBV2	TRBJ1-5	.	CASRTQGPGGEPQHF	TGTGCCAGCAGAACACAGGGCCCCGGCGGTGAGCCCCAGCATTTT
TRBD1	TRBV6-5	TRBJ1-3	.	CASSYSGQTSGNTIYF	TGTGCCAGCAGTTACTCGGGACAGACCTCTGGAAACACCATATATTTT
TRBD1	TRBV19	TRBJ1-5	.	CASSPGTAHQPQHF	TGTGCCAGTAGTCCCGGGACAGCCCATCAGCCCCAGCATTTT
.	TRBV7-2	TRBJ1-2	.	CASSTRGGEGYTF	TGTGCCAGCAGCACAAGAGGAGGGGAAGGCTACACCTTC
TRBD1	TRBV5-1	TRBJ2-5	.	CASSQLGQGQETQYF	TGCGCCAGCAGCCAATTAGGACAGGGCCAAGAGACCCAGTACTTC
TRBD2	TRBV4-3	TRBJ2-2	.	CASSQEIAGGTTTGELFF	TGCGCCAGCAGCCAAGAAATCGCGGGGGGTACCACAACCGGGGAGCTGTTTTTT
TRBD2	TRBV11-2	TRBJ2-1	.	CASSLSSGGPSYNEQFF	TGTGCCAGCAGCTTGTCCAGCGGGGGCCCATCCTACAATGAGCAGTTCTTC
.	TRBV11-2	TRBJ2-4	.	CASSFRGKNIQYF	TGTGCCAGCAGTTTCAGGGGAAAAAACATTCAGTACTTC
.	TRBV12-3/TRBV12-4	TRBJ2-1	.	CASSLDSYNEQFF	TGTGCCAGCAGTTTGGACAGCTACAATGAGCAGTTCTTC
.	TRBV3-1/TRBV3-2	TRBJ2-7	.	CASSRTLLPNYEQYF	TGTGCCAGCAGCCGAACTTTGCTGCCGAATTACGAGCAGTACTTC
.	TRBV10-1	TRBJ2-1	.	CASSELAGRDEQFF	TGCGCCAGCAGTGAGTTGGCGGGTCGGGATGAGCAGTTCTTC
.	TRBV24-1	TRBJ2-1	.	CATSDLHNNEQFF	TGTGCCACCAGTGACCTCCACAACAATGAGCAGTTCTTC
.	TRBV6-1	TRBJ1-6	.	CASSGAIAPLHF	TGTGCCAGCAGTGGAGCTATCGCACCCCTCCACTTT
TRBD1	TRBV9	TRBJ1-1	.	CASSGEQGAGTEAFF	TGTGCCAGCAGCGGTGAACAGGGGGCAGGTACTGAAGCTTTCTTT
TRBD2	TRBV3-1/TRBV3-2	TRBJ2-7	.	CASSQEWASGGARYEQYF	TGTGCCAGCAGCCAAGAATGGGCTAGCGGGGGGGCTCGGTACGAGCAGTACTTC
TRBD1	TRBV12-3/TRBV12-4	TRBJ1-6	once	CASSPDRVSPLHF	TGTGCCAGCAGTCCCGACAGGGTTTCACCCCTCCACTTT
.	TRBV29-1	TRBJ1-2	.	CSLSEGGRGGYTF	TGCAGCCTATCGGAGGGGGGGCGAGGCGGCTACACCTTC